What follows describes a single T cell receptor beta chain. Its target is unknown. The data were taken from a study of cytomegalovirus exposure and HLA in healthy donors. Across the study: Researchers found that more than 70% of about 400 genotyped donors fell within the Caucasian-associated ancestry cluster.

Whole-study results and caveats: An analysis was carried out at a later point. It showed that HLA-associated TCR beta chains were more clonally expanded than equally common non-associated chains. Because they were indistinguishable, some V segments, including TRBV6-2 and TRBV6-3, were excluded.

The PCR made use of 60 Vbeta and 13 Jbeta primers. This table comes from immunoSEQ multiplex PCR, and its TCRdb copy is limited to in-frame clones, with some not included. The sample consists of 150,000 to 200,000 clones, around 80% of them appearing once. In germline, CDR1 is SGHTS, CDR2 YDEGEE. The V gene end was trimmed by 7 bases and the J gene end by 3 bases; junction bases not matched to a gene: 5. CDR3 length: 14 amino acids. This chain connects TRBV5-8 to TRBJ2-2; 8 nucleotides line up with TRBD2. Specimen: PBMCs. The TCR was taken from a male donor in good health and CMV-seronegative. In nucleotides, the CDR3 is TGTGCCAGCCTTGGACTAGCTCACACCGGGGAGCTGTTTTTT. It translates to CASLGLAHTGELFF.